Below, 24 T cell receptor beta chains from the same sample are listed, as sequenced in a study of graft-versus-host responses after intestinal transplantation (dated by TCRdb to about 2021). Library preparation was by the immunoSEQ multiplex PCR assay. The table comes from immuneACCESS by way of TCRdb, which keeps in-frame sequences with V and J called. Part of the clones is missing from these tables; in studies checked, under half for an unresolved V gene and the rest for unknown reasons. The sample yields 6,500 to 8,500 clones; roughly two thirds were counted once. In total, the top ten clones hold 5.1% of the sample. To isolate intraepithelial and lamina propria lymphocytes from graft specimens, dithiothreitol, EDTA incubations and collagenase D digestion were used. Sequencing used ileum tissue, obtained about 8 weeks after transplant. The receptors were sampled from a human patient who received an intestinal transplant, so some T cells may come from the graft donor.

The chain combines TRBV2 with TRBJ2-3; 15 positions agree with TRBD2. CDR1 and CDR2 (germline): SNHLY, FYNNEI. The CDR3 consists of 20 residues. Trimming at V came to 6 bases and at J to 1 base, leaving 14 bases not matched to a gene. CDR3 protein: CASRGTSGGSKLIGTDTQYF. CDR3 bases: TGTGCCAGCAGGGGGACTAGCGGGGGGTCAAAACTCATAGGCACAGATACGCAGTATTTT. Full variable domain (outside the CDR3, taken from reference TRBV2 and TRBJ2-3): EPEVTQTPSHQVTQMGQEVILRCVPISNHLYFYWYRQILGQKVEFLVSFYNNEISEKSEIFDDQFSVERPDGSNFTLKIRSTKLEDSAMYFCASRGTSGGSKLIGTDTQYFGPGTRLTVL.

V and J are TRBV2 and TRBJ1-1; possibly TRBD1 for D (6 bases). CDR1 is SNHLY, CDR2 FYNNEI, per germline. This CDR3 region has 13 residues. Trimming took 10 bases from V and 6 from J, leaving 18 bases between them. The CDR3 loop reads CATPGGGYPEAFF. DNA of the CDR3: TGTGCCACCCCGGGGGGGGGCTACCCTGAAGCTTTCTTT.

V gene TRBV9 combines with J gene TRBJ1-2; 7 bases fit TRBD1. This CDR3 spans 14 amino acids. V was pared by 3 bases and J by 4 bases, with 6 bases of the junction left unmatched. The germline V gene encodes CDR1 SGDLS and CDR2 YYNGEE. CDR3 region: CASSGTGNFYGYTF. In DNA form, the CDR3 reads TGTGCCAGCAGCGGGACAGGCAACTTCTATGGCTACACCTTC.

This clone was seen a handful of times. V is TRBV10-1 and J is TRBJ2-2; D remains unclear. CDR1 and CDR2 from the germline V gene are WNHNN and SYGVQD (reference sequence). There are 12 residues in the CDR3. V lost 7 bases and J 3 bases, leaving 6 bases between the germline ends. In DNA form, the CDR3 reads TGCGCCAGCATTTATCACACCGGGGAGCTGTTTTTT. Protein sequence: CASIYHTGELFF.

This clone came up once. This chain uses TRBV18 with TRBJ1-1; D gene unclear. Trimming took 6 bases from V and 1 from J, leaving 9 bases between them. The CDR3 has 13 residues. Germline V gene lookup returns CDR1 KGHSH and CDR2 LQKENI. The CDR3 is CASSGGQNTEAFF. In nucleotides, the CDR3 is TGTGCCAGCTCGGGTGGGCAGAACACTGAAGCTTTCTTT.

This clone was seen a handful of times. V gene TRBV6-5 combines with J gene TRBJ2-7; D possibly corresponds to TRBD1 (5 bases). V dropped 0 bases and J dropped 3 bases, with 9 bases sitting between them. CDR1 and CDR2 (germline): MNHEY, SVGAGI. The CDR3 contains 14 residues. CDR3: CASSYSAGNYEQYV. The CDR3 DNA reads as TGTGCCAGCAGTTACTCTGCAGGGAACTACGAGCAGTACGTC.

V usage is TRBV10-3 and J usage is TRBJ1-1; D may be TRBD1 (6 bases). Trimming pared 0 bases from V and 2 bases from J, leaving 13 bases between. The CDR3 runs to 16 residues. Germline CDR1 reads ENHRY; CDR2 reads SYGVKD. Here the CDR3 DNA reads TGTGCCATCAGTGAGTCGATAACAGGGACAAACACTGAAGCTTTCTTT. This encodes CAISESITGTNTEAFF.

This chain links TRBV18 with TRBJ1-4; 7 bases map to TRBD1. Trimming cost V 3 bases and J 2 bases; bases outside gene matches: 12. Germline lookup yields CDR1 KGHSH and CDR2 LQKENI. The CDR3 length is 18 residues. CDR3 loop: CASSPSPTGFFTNEKLFF. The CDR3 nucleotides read TGTGCCAGCTCACCTAGTCCGACAGGGTTTTTCACTAATGAAAAACTGTTTTTT.

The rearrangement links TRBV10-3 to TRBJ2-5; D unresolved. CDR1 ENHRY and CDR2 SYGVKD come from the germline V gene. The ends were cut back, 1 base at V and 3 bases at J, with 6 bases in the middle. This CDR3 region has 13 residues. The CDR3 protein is CAISEFTEETQYF. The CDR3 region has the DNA TGTGCCATCAGTGAGTTTACAGAAGAGACCCAGTACTTC.

CDR3: CASSSAGGSVETQYF. As DNA, the CDR3 is TGTGCCAGCAGCAGCGCGGGGGGCTCAGTAGAGACCCAGTACTTC. This sequence joins TRBV7-6 and TRBJ2-5; TRBD2 matches at 8 bases. After removal of 5 bases from V and 4 bases from J, the junction contained 9 bases not matched to a gene. This CDR3 comprises 15 residues. The V gene's germline CDR1 is SGHVS and CDR2 FNYEAQ.

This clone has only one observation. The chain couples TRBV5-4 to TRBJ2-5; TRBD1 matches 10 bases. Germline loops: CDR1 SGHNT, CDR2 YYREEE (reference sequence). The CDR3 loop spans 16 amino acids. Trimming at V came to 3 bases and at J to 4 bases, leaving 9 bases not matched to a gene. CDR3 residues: CASSSVGQGTAETQYF. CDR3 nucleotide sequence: TGTGCCAGCAGCTCTGTGGGACAGGGGACGGCAGAGACCCAGTACTTC.

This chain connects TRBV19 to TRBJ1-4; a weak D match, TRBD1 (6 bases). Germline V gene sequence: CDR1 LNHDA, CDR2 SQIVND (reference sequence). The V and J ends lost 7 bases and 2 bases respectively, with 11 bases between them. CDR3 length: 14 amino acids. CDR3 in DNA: TGTGCCAGTACCAGGGGCTTTACTAATGAAAAACTGTTTTTT. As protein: CASTRGFTNEKLFF.

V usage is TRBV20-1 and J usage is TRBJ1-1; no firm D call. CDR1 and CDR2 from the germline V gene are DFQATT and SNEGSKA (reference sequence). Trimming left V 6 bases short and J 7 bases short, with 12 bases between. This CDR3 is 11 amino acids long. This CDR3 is CSATSGGEAFF. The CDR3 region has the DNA TGCAGTGCCACAAGCGGCGGTGAAGCTTTCTTT.

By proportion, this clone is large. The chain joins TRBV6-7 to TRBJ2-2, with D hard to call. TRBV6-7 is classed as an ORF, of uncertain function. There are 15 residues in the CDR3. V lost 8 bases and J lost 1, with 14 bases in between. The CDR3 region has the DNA TGTGCCAGCCGTTTGTGGCCTCGGAACACCGGGGAGCTGTTTTTT. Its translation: CASRLWPRNTGELFF.

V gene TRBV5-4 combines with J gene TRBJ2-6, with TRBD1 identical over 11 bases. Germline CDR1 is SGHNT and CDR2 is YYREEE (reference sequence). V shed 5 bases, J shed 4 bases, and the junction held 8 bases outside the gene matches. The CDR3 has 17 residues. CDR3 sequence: CASSTADRGQGANVLTF. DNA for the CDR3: TGTGCCAGCAGTACCGCGGACAGGGGGCAAGGGGCCAACGTCCTGACTTTC. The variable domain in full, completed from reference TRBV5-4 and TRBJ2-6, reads ETGVTQSPTHLIKTRGQQVTLRCSSQSGHNTVSWYQQALGQGPQFIFQYYREEENGRGNFPPRFSGLQFPNYSSELNVNALELDDSALYLCASSTADRGQGANVLTFGAGSRLTVL.

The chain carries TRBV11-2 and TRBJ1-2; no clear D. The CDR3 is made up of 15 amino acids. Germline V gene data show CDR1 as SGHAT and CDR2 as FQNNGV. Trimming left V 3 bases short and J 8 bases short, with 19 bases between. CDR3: CASSFYPTTLLGYTF. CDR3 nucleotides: TGTGCCAGCAGCTTCTACCCCACTACCTTGTTGGGCTACACCTTC.

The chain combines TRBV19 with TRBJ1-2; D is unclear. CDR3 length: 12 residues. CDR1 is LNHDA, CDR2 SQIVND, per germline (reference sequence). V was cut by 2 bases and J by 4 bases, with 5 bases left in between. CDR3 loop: CASSISSYGYTF. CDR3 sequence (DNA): TGTGCCAGTAGTATATCCTCCTATGGCTACACCTTC.

The CDR3 region has the DNA TGTGCCAGCAGCTTGGCAGGGGCCCAAGAGACCCAGTACTTC. It translates to CASSLAGAQETQYF. V is TRBV5-6 and J is TRBJ2-5; tentatively, D is TRBD1 (6 bases). The CDR3 sequence is 14 residues long. Per germline, CDR1 SGHDT and CDR2 YYEEEE. Trimming shortened V by 0 bases and J by 1 base, and 7 bases separated the two germline ends. Full variable domain (missing parts from reference TRBV5-6 and TRBJ2-5): DAGVTQSPTHLIKTRGQQVTLRCSPKSGHDTVSWYQQALGQGPQFIFQYYEEEERQRGNFPDRFSGHQFPNYSSELNVNALLLGDSALYLCASSLAGAQETQYFGPGTRLLVL.

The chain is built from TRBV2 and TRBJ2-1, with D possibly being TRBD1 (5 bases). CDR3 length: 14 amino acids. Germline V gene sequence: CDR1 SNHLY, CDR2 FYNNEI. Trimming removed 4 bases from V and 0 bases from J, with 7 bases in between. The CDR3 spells CASSGQSSYNEQFF. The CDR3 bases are TGTGCCAGCAGTGGACAGAGCTCCTACAATGAGCAGTTCTTC.

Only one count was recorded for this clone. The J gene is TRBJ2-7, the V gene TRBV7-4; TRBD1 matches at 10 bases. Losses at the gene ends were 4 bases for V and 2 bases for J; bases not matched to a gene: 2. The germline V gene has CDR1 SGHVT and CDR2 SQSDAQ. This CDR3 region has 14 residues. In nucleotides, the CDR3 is TGTGCCAGCAGCTGGGGACAGGGGCCCTACGAGCAGTACGTC. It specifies CASSWGQGPYEQYV.

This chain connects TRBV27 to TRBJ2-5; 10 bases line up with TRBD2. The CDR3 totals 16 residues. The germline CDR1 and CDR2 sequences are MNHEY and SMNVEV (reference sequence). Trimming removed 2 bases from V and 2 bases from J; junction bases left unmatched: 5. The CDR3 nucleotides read TGTGCCAGCAGTTTACTCCCAGCGGGGGGGCAAGAGACCCAGTACTTC. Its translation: CASSLLPAGGQETQYF.

The CDR3 nucleotides read TGTGCCAACGTCATGATCTGGGACAGGCCTAATCAGCCCCAGCATTTT. Translating gives CANVMIWDRPNQPQHF. The V gene is TRBV9, the J gene TRBJ1-5, with 8 bases matching TRBD1. Germline V gene lookup returns CDR1 SGDLS and CDR2 YYNGEE. Losses at the gene ends were 9 bases for V and 4 bases for J; bases not matched to a gene: 15. The CDR3 contains 16 residues. Supplemented by reference TRBV9 and TRBJ1-5, the full variable domain reads DSGVTQTPKHLITATGQRVTLRCSPRSGDLSVYWYQQSLDQGLQFLIQYYNGEERAKGNILERFSAQQFPDLHSELNLSSLELGDSALYFCANVMIWDRPNQPQHFGDGTRLSIL.

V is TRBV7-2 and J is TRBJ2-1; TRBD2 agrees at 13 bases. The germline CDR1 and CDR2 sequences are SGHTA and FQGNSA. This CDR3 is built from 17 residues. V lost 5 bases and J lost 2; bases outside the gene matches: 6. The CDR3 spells CASSHTTSGGAYNEQFF. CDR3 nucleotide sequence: TGTGCCAGCAGCCATACTACTAGCGGGGGGGCCTACAATGAGCAGTTCTTC.

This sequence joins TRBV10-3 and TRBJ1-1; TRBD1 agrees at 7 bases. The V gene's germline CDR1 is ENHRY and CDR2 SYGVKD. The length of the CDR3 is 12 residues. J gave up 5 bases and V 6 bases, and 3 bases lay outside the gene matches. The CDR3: CAISTGETEAFF. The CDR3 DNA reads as TGTGCCATCAGCACAGGGGAAACTGAAGCTTTCTTT.